This TCR beta chain originates from a study of T cell changes during pregnancy in multiple sclerosis. Germline V gene lookup returns CDR1 SGHVS and CDR2 FQNEAQ. The CDR3 is 16 residues long. Trimming took 1 base from V and 0 from J, leaving 11 bases between them. Sequencing used immunoSEQ multiplex PCR; TCRdb keeps in-frame clones, though not all of them. This table holds 98,000 or so clones, approximately 94% found once. The receptor comes from a female donor with multiple sclerosis, enrolled in a pregnancy study. The material sequenced was peripheral blood, taken after pregnancy. This chain links TRBV7-8 with TRBJ2-3; D gene ambiguous. CDR3 nucleotides: TGTGCCAGCAGCTTAGACCGCGGTTCTAGCACAGATACGCAGTATTTT. It is translated as CASSLDRGSSTDTQYF.